The 21 T cell receptor beta chains given below trace back to one sample, sequenced in a study of blood T cell repertoires in COVID-19. TCRdb's table, derived via immunoSEQ multiplex PCR, lists solely in-frame clones and lacks some. The sample carries more than 95,000 clones, approximately 90% recorded once. The specimen was peripheral blood. The source is a human donor in a cohort sampled during active COVID-19.

This clone has only one observation. Written as DNA, the CDR3 is TGTGCCAGCAGTTTATTAGCTAATGAAAAACTGTTTTTT. Protein sequence: CASSLLANEKLFF. The chain carries TRBV28 and TRBJ1-4; D remains ambiguous. V lost 1 base and J lost 3, with 3 bases in between. Germline CDR1 and CDR2: MDHEN and SYDVKM. The CDR3 contains 13 residues.

CDR3 amino acids: CASSLSSGGSSGANVLTF. The CDR3 nucleotides read TGTGCCAGCAGCTTGTCTAGCGGGGGAAGCTCTGGGGCCAACGTCCTGACTTTC. The chain employs TRBV7-2 and TRBJ2-6, with 10 bases lining up with TRBD2. The V gene end was trimmed by 3 bases and the J gene end by 0 bases; junction bases not matched to a gene: 5. The CDR3 totals 18 residues. Germline V CDR1 and CDR2: SGHTA, FQGNSA.

V and J are TRBV18 and TRBJ1-6; the match to TRBD1 covers 7 bases. V lost 3 bases, J lost 10 bases, and 12 bases stayed unmatched. The length of the CDR3 is 16 residues. Germline-derived CDR1 and CDR2 are KGHSH and LQKENI. The CDR3 is CASSPQEQGVGSPLHF. As DNA, the CDR3 is TGTGCCAGCTCACCTCAAGAGCAGGGGGTGGGCTCACCCCTCCACTTT.

V and J are TRBV5-1 and TRBJ2-3, with D possibly TRBD1 on 7 matching bases. Germline assignment: CDR1 SGHRS and CDR2 YFSETQ. The CDR3 is made up of 15 amino acids. V gave up 1 base and J gave up 1 base, with 10 bases separating them. This chain's CDR3 is CASSLQGGGTDTQYF. The CDR3 DNA reads TGCGCCAGCAGCTTGCAGGGGGGAGGCACAGATACGCAGTATTTT.

The chain employs TRBV5-1 and TRBJ1-4; 11 nucleotides line up with TRBD1. This CDR3 has 15 amino acids. Germline V gene sequence: CDR1 SGHRS, CDR2 YFSETQ. J gave up 8 bases and V 4 bases, and 7 bases lay outside the gene matches. CDR3 amino acids: CASSDGTGGYEKLFF. CDR3 DNA sequence: TGCGCCAGCAGCGACGGGACAGGGGGTTACGAAAAACTGTTTTTT.

This rearrangement joins TRBV5-8 to TRBJ1-4, with a tentative D call TRBD1 (5 bases). V lost 0 bases and J 1 base, leaving 13 bases between the germline ends. The CDR3 loop spans 17 amino acids. The germline gives CDR1 SGHTS, CDR2 YDEGEE. CDR3 sequence: CASSLGQGMLTNEKLFF. The CDR3 nucleotides read TGTGCCAGCAGCTTGGGGCAGGGAATGTTAACTAATGAAAAACTGTTTTTT. Full variable domain (missing parts from reference TRBV5-8 and TRBJ1-4): EAGVTQSPTHLIKTRGQQATLRCSPISGHTSVYWYQQALGLGLQFLLWYDEGEERNRGNFPPRFSGRQFPNYSSELNVNALELEDSALYLCASSLGQGMLTNEKLFFGSGTQLSVL.

This sequence joins TRBV28 and TRBJ2-3; TRBD2 agrees at 10 bases. Germline trimming cut 4 bases from V and 0 bases from J; bases unmatched to any gene: 4. The germline V gene encodes CDR1 MDHEN and CDR2 SYDVKM. The length of the CDR3 is 16 residues. In DNA, the CDR3 is TGTGCCAGCAGTTACTCGGGACTAGCGAGCACAGATACGCAGTATTTT. Translated, it gives CASSYSGLASTDTQYF.

This chain joins TRBV19 and TRBJ2-5, with TRBD2 matching over 9 bases. The V gene end was trimmed by 5 bases and the J gene end by 5 bases; junction bases not matched to a gene: 6. The germline gives CDR1 LNHDA, CDR2 SQIVND (reference sequence). The CDR3 loop spans 14 amino acids. The CDR3 DNA sequence: TGTGCCAGTAGTTCCCGGCTAGCGGGGGAGACCCAGTACTTC. Its protein is CASSSRLAGETQYF.

The J gene is TRBJ2-7, the V gene TRBV7-6; 7 nucleotides agree with TRBD2. The germline V gene has CDR1 SGHVS and CDR2 FNYEAQ. CDR3 length: 15 amino acids. Losses at the gene ends were 5 bases for V and 8 bases for J; bases not matched to a gene: 15. In DNA, the CDR3 is TGTGCCAGCAGCCCCTCGGGGGGTAGCGGAACAAAGCAGTACTTC. This gives the protein CASSPSGGSGTKQYF. Drawing the rest from reference TRBV7-6 and TRBJ2-7, the complete variable domain is GAGVSQSPRYKVTKRGQDVALRCDPISGHVSLYWYRQALGQGPEFLTYFNYEAQQDKSGLPNDRFSAERPEGSISTLTIQRTEQRDSAMYRCASSPSGGSGTKQYFGPGTRLTVT.

A word on this clone: The same CDR3 is also encoded by other DNA sequences in this sample. The chain couples TRBV5-4 to TRBJ1-5; the D gene is possibly TRBD1 (5 bases). This CDR3 comprises 14 residues. Germline CDR1 SGHNT, CDR2 YYREEE (reference sequence). Deletions cut 0 bases from V and 4 bases from J, with 8 bases between. The CDR3 DNA sequence: TGTGCCAGCAGCTTGGGTGGGGGGAATCAGCCCCAGCATTTT. Translated: CASSLGGGNQPQHF.

Only one count was recorded for this clone. This chain links TRBV5-1 with TRBJ2-5; tentative D call: TRBD1 (7 bases). V was cut by 0 bases and J by 0 bases, with 15 bases left in between. The CDR3 is 17 residues long. In germline, CDR1 is SGHRS, CDR2 YFSETQ. CDR3 sequence: CASSLEAGGIYQETQYF. The CDR3 DNA is TGCGCCAGCAGCTTGGAGGCAGGGGGGATTTACCAAGAGACCCAGTACTTC.

The chain couples TRBV7-2 to TRBJ1-4; unclear D gene. The V gene's germline CDR1 is SGHTA and CDR2 FQGNSA. The CDR3 extends over 15 amino acids. With 2 bases removed from V and 2 bases from J, the gap between germline ends came to 9 bases. The DNA of the CDR3 is TGTGCCAGCAGCTTATTCGGTGTGACTAATGAAAAACTGTTTTTT. Its translation: CASSLFGVTNEKLFF.

The rearrangement joins TRBV10-3 to TRBJ2-5; 9 bases match TRBD2. The CDR3 consists of 18 residues. V trimming: 4 bases; J trimming: 0 bases; junction bases outside the gene matches: 12. The V gene's germline CDR1 is ENHRY and CDR2 SYGVKD. CDR3 sequence reads: CAISGSPGASGNQETQYF. For the CDR3, the DNA is TGTGCCATCAGTGGATCTCCGGGGGCTAGCGGGAACCAAGAGACCCAGTACTTC.

The chain is built from TRBV27 and TRBJ2-7; TRBD1 agrees at 9 bases. The CDR3 length is 15 residues. From germline, CDR1 is MNHEY and CDR2 SMNVEV (reference sequence). With 4 bases clipped from V and 4 bases from J, the junction kept 8 bases outside the gene matches. The CDR3 is CASSSQGAGTYEQYF. The CDR3 nucleotides read TGTGCCAGCAGTTCACAGGGGGCGGGAACTTACGAGCAGTACTTC.

The rearrangement uses TRBV30 and TRBJ1-3; 8 bases match TRBD1. Germline CDR1 reads GTSNPN; CDR2 reads SVGIG (reference sequence). V gave up 7 bases and J gave up 0 bases; unmatched junction bases: 5. CDR3 length: 14 residues. The chain's CDR3 is CAYLGQVSGNTIYF. The CDR3 bases are TGTGCCTACCTGGGACAGGTCTCTGGAAACACCATATATTTT.

V usage is TRBV19 and J usage is TRBJ1-5; D is possibly TRBD1 (5 bases). Germline CDR1 reads LNHDA; CDR2 reads SQIVND (reference sequence). The ends were cut back, 1 base at V and 0 bases at J, with 13 bases in the middle. CDR3 size: 17 residues. The CDR3 nucleotides read TGTGCCAGTAGTATAGTGGGGCGCCTATATAGCAATCAGCCCCAGCATTTT. This codes for CASSIVGRLYSNQPQHF.

CDR3 protein: CASSRSGGTLGTYEQYF. The CDR3 nucleotides read TGTGCCAGCAGCCGCTCAGGGGGGACACTCGGAACCTACGAGCAGTACTTC. This chain joins TRBV14 and TRBJ2-7, with D tentatively TRBD1 (7 bases). V was trimmed by 4 bases and J by 2 bases, leaving 21 bases between them. The germline gives CDR1 SGHDN, CDR2 FVKESK. The CDR3 has 17 residues.

This chain joins TRBV5-1 and TRBJ1-5; 7 positions agree with TRBD1. This CDR3 is 15 amino acids long. The junction had 7 bases not matched to a gene; V was cut back by 4 bases and J by 3 bases. Per the germline V gene, CDR1 is SGHRS and CDR2 is YFSETQ. CDR3 region: CASSPGTAVNQPQHF. The DNA of the CDR3 is TGCGCCAGCAGCCCGGGGACAGCCGTCAATCAGCCCCAGCATTTT.

The gene calls are TRBV11-2 and TRBJ2-7; 7 bases fit TRBD1. This CDR3 has 13 residues. Germline V lookup: CDR1 SGHAT, CDR2 FQNNGV. The trim removed 6 bases at V and 1 base at J, leaving 3 bases unmatched. The CDR3 DNA reads as TGTGCCAGCAGGAGACAGGGATCCTACGAGCAGTACTTC. Its protein product is CASRRQGSYEQYF.

The CDR3 loop reads CASGPGQQNYGYTF. The CDR3 bases are TGTGCCAGCGGCCCGGGACAGCAGAACTATGGCTACACCTTC. The chain links TRBV28 to TRBJ1-2; 7 bases are shared with TRBD1. V dropped 8 bases and J dropped 2; count of bases not matched to a gene: 8. Germline V gene lookup returns CDR1 MDHEN and CDR2 SYDVKM. The CDR3 is made up of 14 amino acids.

The chain combines TRBV5-1 with TRBJ1-1; D is unclear. In germline, CDR1 is SGHRS, CDR2 YFSETQ. The ends were cut back, 0 bases at V and 1 base at J, with 16 bases in the middle. The CDR3 extends over 17 amino acids. CDR3 DNA sequence: TGCGCCAGCAGCTTGGAGATCAACCCCAAGCCGAACACTGAAGCTTTCTTT. This sequence encodes CASSLEINPKPNTEAFF.